This entry is about one T cell receptor beta chain. Its cognate antigen has yet to be identified. The sample holds no much larger clone one base away, and base qualities are not on file. Germline trimming: 1 base from V, 6 bases from J; junction bases outside gene matches: 6. The germline V gene sets CDR1 to SGHTA and CDR2 to FQGNSA. The CDR3 goes from the cysteine to the phenylalanine over 15 residues. Here the CDR3 DNA is all that survives: 45 bases in frame from base 1. RNA was extracted with the RNeasy kit and roughly 0.5 to 1 ug was reverse transcribed using random hexamers. TCR beta CDR3 regions were amplified with the immunoSEQ multiplex PCR assay covering 54 Vbeta and 13 Jbeta segments. PCR amplification bias was corrected by using a synthetic template baseline for primer optimization and computational correction. The authors processed their data as follows. Reads were annotated to V, D and J genes according to IMGT and were analyzed with immunoSEQ Analyzer, with only productive sequences retained. To calculate clonality, Shannon entropy was normalized by log2 of the number of productive unique sequences and then subtracted from one. Public and private clones were assessed among the 100 most prevalent clones of each patient and control. A clone was defined as Susac-specific if it was absent from the healthy and MS cohorts, from over a thousand published viral clones and from other ImmuneACCESS disease sequences. TCRdb redid the processing of the public reads, applying fastp at Q25 and MiXCR, and retained in-frame beta chains. Each entry merges the rows of one CDR3 protein and shows their most common DNA and genes. The V and J calls reflect TCRdb's pipeline rather than the authors' work. For this sample the table gives approximately 190,000 distinct CDR3 sequences, of which over 75% were detected only once. The ten most abundant clones make up around 0.085% of the sample.

These data belong to a study of CD8 T cells in Susac syndrome (dated by TCRdb to the late 2010s). Notes on the research overall: Of the Susac syndrome patients who were sequenced, eight or nine were in clinical remission while about six had clinically active disease. At the time of blood withdrawal, Susac syndrome patients were either therapy-naive, taking corticosteroids (with some also receiving IVIg), or on IVIg alone. Whether CD8+ T cell activation and differentiation in Susac syndrome was antigen driven was tested using repertoire sequencing.

High-throughput TCR beta sequencing profiled peripheral blood CD8+ and CD4+ T cells from healthy donors, Susac syndrome patients and multiple sclerosis patients. Recently defined diagnostic criteria for definite or probable disease were met by the Susac syndrome patients. Bulk CD8+ and CD4+ T cells were purified by magnetic negative isolation, while CD8+ TEMRA cells were enriched using FACS. Blood was collected in EDTA tubes and processed within 24 hours, with PBMCs isolated through density gradient centrifugation. PBMCs intended for TCR sequencing were frozen in liquid nitrogen and were later thawed in a 37 degrees C water bath. Purity of sorted or isolated CD4+, CD8+ and CD8+ TEMRA cells was at least 90%. The research as a whole found: The TCR sequencing and HLA analysis was acknowledged to have included a relatively small number of individuals. No clonal expansion was detected in the CD4+ T cell repertoire of Susac syndrome patients.

This TCR was recovered from a human donor with Susac syndrome. Sequenced material: CD4+ T cells from PBMCs. The rearranged segments are TRBV7-2 and TRBJ2-7; TRBD2 aligns with 10 central bases. Read as DNA, the sequence is TGTGCCAGCAGCTTAGGGACTAGCGGATTAGGCGAGCAGTACTTC. The encoded protein is CASSLGTSGLGEQYF. With the rest looked up from the reference TRBV7-2 and TRBJ2-7 genes rather than sequenced, the full variable domain is GAGVSQSPSNKVTEKGKDVELRCDPISGHTALYWYRQSLGQGLEFLIYFQGNSAPDKSGLPSDRFSAERTGGSVSTLTIQRTQQEDSAVYLCASSLGTSGLGEQYFGPGTRLTVT.